This T cell receptor (beta chain) derives from a study of T cell changes during pregnancy in multiple sclerosis. Here immunoSEQ multiplex PCR was the method, and the copy in TCRdb shows in-frame clones only, minus some. The repertoire consists of 30,000 to 45,000 clones, with around 90% occurring once and the leading ten covering about 0.5%. The germline CDR1 and CDR2 sequences are LNHDA and SQIVND (reference sequence). The CDR3 runs to 14 residues. The J segment lost 6 bases and the V segment lost 5 bases, leaving 9 bases of the junction unmatched. The J gene is TRBJ1-2, the V gene TRBV19, with 7 bases identical to TRBD1. The source was CD4+ T cells from peripheral blood mononuclear cells, collected in the first trimester of pregnancy. This TCR was sampled from a female donor with multiple sclerosis, enrolled in a pregnancy study. CDR3 bases: TGTGCCAGTAGTCGGACAGGACGACTCGATGGCTACACCTTC. Translating it yields CASSRTGRLDGYTF.